One sample yielded the 22 T cell receptor beta chains listed below, sequenced in a study of blood T cell repertoires in COVID-19. Profiling relied on immunoSEQ multiplex PCR, and the TCRdb table lists in-frame clones only, not all of them. This sample has over 100,000 clones; around 81% occur once, and the top ten carry roughly 9.1%. Sequencing used peripheral blood. The receptors were gathered from a woman aged 55-69 years with active or convalescent COVID-19.

The chain links TRBV6-2 or TRBV6-3 to TRBJ2-7; 10 bases align to TRBD1. The germline CDR1 and CDR2 sequences are MNHEY and SVGEGT. The CDR3 totals 15 residues. The J segment lost 4 bases and the V segment lost 5 bases, leaving 8 bases of the junction unmatched. CDR3 DNA sequence: TGTGCCAGCAGTGCCACGGGACAGGGGTTTTACGAGCAGTACTTC. It encodes CASSATGQGFYEQYF.

This sequence joins TRBV5-4 and TRBJ1-1; 8 bases are a match to TRBD1. The V and J ends lost 4 bases and 3 bases, in that order; junction bases with no gene match: 8. Germline V CDR1 and CDR2: SGHNT, YYREEE (reference sequence). The CDR3 is 15 residues long. In nucleotides, the CDR3 is TGTGCCAGCAGCACAGGGGGGCGGCGGGACACTGAAGCTTTCTTT. Translation: CASSTGGRRDTEAFF.

This sequence joins TRBV9 and TRBJ1-3; a weak D match, TRBD1 (5 bases). CDR3 length: 18 residues. The V end was cut by 4 bases, the J end by 1 base, with 21 bases between. Germline CDR1 SGDLS, CDR2 YYNGEE. CDR3 sequence reads: CASSRGEGSHRSGNTIYF. CDR3 DNA: TGTGCCAGCAGCAGAGGGGAGGGGAGCCACCGATCTGGAAACACCATATATTTT.

This chain joins TRBV19 and TRBJ1-2, with D possibly matching TRBD1 (6 bases). The CDR3 runs 14 residues. Trimming took off 5 bases at V and 5 bases at J, with 15 bases between the two ends. The germline CDR1 and CDR2 sequences are LNHDA and SQIVND (reference sequence). The CDR3 DNA is TGTGCCAGTAGTTTGGACAGCTTTACGTATGGCTACACCTTC. The encoded protein is CASSLDSFTYGYTF.

This clone is a singleton in its sample. The gene calls are TRBV27 and TRBJ1-2, with 8 bases matching TRBD1. Trimming cost V 2 bases and J 4 bases; bases outside gene matches: 3. This CDR3 is 14 amino acids long. The germline CDR1 and CDR2 sequences are MNHEY and SMNVEV (reference sequence). The CDR3: CASSLGQGAYGYTF. CDR3 nucleotide sequence: TGTGCCAGCAGTTTAGGGCAGGGGGCCTATGGCTACACCTTC.

CDR3 in DNA: TGTGCCAGCAGCTTTGGGCCCTCCAGGGGACAGTTTAGCAATCAGCCCCAGCATTTT. Protein product: CASSFGPSRGQFSNQPQHF. V is TRBV11-3 and J is TRBJ1-5; 7 nucleotides match TRBD1. From germline, CDR1 is SGHNT and CDR2 YENEEA. Germline trimming cut 3 bases from V and 0 bases from J; bases unmatched to any gene: 14. The CDR3 length is 19 residues.

This clone has just one count. The CDR3 coding sequence is TGTGCCAGTAGGGGACTAGCGGGAGATACGCAGTATTTT. Its protein product is CASRGLAGDTQYF. The chain employs TRBV19 and TRBJ2-3, with TRBD2 identical over 12 bases. The germline CDR1 and CDR2 sequences are LNHDA and SQIVND (reference sequence). This CDR3 is built from 13 residues. The ends lost 6 bases at V and 5 bases at J; junction bases unmatched: 0.

CDR3 amino acids: CASSTDRLNEQYF. The DNA for the CDR3 is TGTGCCAGCAGCACGGACAGATTAAACGAGCAGTACTTC. The V call is TRBV7-3, the J call TRBJ2-7; tentatively, D is TRBD1 (6 bases). Germline CDR1 and CDR2: SGHTA and FQGTGA. The CDR3 contains 13 residues. Deletions cut 5 bases from V and 5 bases from J, with 13 bases between.

In its sample, this clone was seen once. This chain connects TRBV19 to TRBJ1-6; 7 bases agree with TRBD1. Trimming at V came to 4 bases and at J to 8 bases, leaving 8 bases not matched to a gene. This CDR3 is built from 15 residues. CDR1 and CDR2 from the germline V gene are LNHDA and SQIVND (reference sequence). The CDR3 DNA reads as TGTGCCAGTAGTAACCTGGGGACAGCCGATTCACCCCTCCACTTT. It encodes CASSNLGTADSPLHF.

The chain links TRBV30 to TRBJ1-6; the D is unclear. Germline loops: CDR1 GTSNPN, CDR2 SVGIG (reference sequence). CDR3 length: 15 residues. V was trimmed by 1 base and J by 0 bases, leaving 7 bases between them. CDR3 sequence: CAWSDVSSYNSPLHF. The CDR3 region has the DNA TGTGCCTGGAGTGATGTGAGCTCCTATAATTCACCCCTCCACTTT. The full variable domain, rest sourced from reference TRBV30 and TRBJ1-6, is SQTIHQWPATLVQPVGSPLSLECTVEGTSNPNLYWYRQAAGRGLQLLFYSVGIGQISSEVPQNLSASRPQDRQFILSSKKLLLSDSGFYLCAWSDVSSYNSPLHFGNGTRLTVT.

This clone occurred once. V is TRBV5-1 and J is TRBJ2-6; 8 bases line up with TRBD1. The CDR3 is 18 amino acids. The germline CDR1 and CDR2 sequences are SGHRS and YFSETQ. V lost 0 bases and J lost 4; bases outside the gene matches: 9. DNA of the CDR3: TGCGCCAGCAGCTTGGATCCAGGGGGCTCCCTCGGGGCCAACGTCCTGACTTTC. Encoded protein: CASSLDPGGSLGANVLTF.

This chain connects TRBV11-2 to TRBJ2-7; D is undetermined. The CDR3 totals 14 residues. V was clipped by 0 bases and J by 2 bases, with 8 bases between them. CDR1 and CDR2 from the germline V gene are SGHAT and FQNNGV. The CDR3 loop is CASSLDPGTYEQYF. CDR3 nucleotide sequence: TGTGCCAGCAGCTTAGACCCCGGTACCTACGAGCAGTACTTC. The full variable domain, rest sourced from reference TRBV11-2 and TRBJ2-7, is EAGVAQSPRYKIIEKRQSVAFWCNPISGHATLYWYQQILGQGPKLLIQFQNNGVVDDSQLPKDRFSAERLKGVDSTLKIQPAKLEDSAVYLCASSLDPGTYEQYFGPGTRLTVT.

For the CDR3, the DNA is TGTGCCAGCAGTTTGGGGACAGCCTATAGTAGCAATCAGCCCCAGCATTTT. Translation: CASSLGTAYSSNQPQHF. The rearrangement uses TRBV28 and TRBJ1-5; 7 positions agree with TRBD1. In germline, CDR1 is MDHEN, CDR2 SYDVKM. This CDR3 spans 17 amino acids. V lost 3 bases and J lost 0; bases outside the gene matches: 8. Variable domain in full (rest from reference TRBV28 and TRBJ1-5): DVKVTQSSRYLVKRTGEKVFLECVQDMDHENMFWYRQDPGLGLRLIYFSYDVKMKEKGDIPEGYSVSREKKERFSLILESASTNQTSMYLCASSLGTAYSSNQPQHFGDGTRLSIL.

The V and J genes are TRBV9 and TRBJ1-3; D possibly corresponds to TRBD1 (5 bases). V was trimmed by 4 bases and J by 0 bases, leaving 14 bases between them. Germline V lookup: CDR1 SGDLS, CDR2 YYNGEE. The CDR3 is 16 residues long. The CDR3 here is CASSQSIQVSGNTIYF. In DNA, the CDR3 is TGTGCCAGCAGCCAAAGTATACAGGTCTCTGGAAACACCATATATTTT. Full variable domain (outside the CDR3, taken from reference TRBV9 and TRBJ1-3): DSGVTQTPKHLITATGQRVTLRCSPRSGDLSVYWYQQSLDQGLQFLIQYYNGEERAKGNILERFSAQQFPDLHSELNLSSLELGDSALYFCASSQSIQVSGNTIYFGEGSWLTVV.

The CDR3 loop is CASSPGQPALYGYTF. The CDR3 nucleotides are TGTGCCAGCAGCCCGGGACAGCCAGCTCTATATGGCTACACCTTC. The chain uses TRBV7-2 and TRBJ1-2; TRBD1 matches 7 bases. The V gene end was trimmed by 5 bases and the J gene end by 5 bases; junction bases not matched to a gene: 11. CDR1 and CDR2 from the germline V gene are SGHTA and FQGNSA. The CDR3 is 15 residues long.

This rearrangement joins TRBV11-2 to TRBJ2-1; 9 bases align to TRBD2. The germline V gene encodes CDR1 SGHAT and CDR2 FQNNGV. The CDR3 is 19 residues long. The V and J ends lost 7 bases and 4 bases, in that order; junction bases with no gene match: 20. The CDR3: CASTKRGGLSSGTYNEQFF. The DNA for the CDR3 is TGTGCCAGCACTAAAAGGGGGGGTCTGTCTAGCGGGACATACAATGAGCAGTTCTTC.

This clone was counted only a few times. The CDR3 here is CASSLGQKVSGNTIYF. CDR3 DNA sequence: TGCGCCAGCAGCTTGGGGCAAAAAGTCTCTGGAAACACCATATATTTT. The rearrangement links TRBV5-1 to TRBJ1-3; no clear D gene. The V and J ends lost 0 bases and 0 bases respectively, with 10 bases between them. The CDR3 has 16 residues. The germline CDR1 and CDR2 sequences are SGHRS and YFSETQ.

This clone was seen repeatedly, ten times or more. The chain has TRBV7-9 and TRBJ2-2, with D maybe TRBD2 (6 bases). Trimming pared 0 bases from V and 2 bases from J, leaving 10 bases between. The CDR3 has 16 amino acids. The germline V gene encodes CDR1 SEHNR and CDR2 FQNEAQ (reference sequence). The CDR3, as DNA: TGTGCCAGCAGCTTAGCGCGGGGTTTAAACACCGGGGAGCTGTTTTTT. It is translated as CASSLARGLNTGELFF.

The DNA of the CDR3 is TGTGCCATCAGTGAGTCTAGGACAGGGCTTAAAGAGACCCAGTACTTC. Translating gives CAISESRTGLKETQYF. The chain carries TRBV10-3 and TRBJ2-5; TRBD1 aligns across 8 bases. The length of the CDR3 is 16 residues. V shed 0 bases and J 3 bases; nucleotides not matched to a gene: 6. Germline loops: CDR1 ENHRY, CDR2 SYGVKD.

The V call is TRBV5-1, the J call TRBJ1-1; possibly TRBD1 for D (5 bases). CDR3 length: 15 amino acids. Germline V CDR1 and CDR2: SGHRS, YFSETQ. V dropped 3 bases and J dropped 1 base, with 13 bases sitting between them. This chain's CDR3 is CASSSAGRGNTEAFF. The CDR3 region has the DNA TGCGCCAGCAGCTCCGCCGGGAGGGGGAACACTGAAGCTTTCTTT.

This chain joins TRBV19 and TRBJ2-7, with 11 bases fitting TRBD1. Trimming took 5 bases from V and 2 from J; bases not matched to a gene: 5. This CDR3 has 15 residues. Germline V lookup: CDR1 LNHDA, CDR2 SQIVND (reference sequence). As DNA, the CDR3 is TGTGCCAGTAGTTTTAAGGGACAGGGGGCCTACGAGCAGTACTTC. It codes for CASSFKGQGAYEQYF.

The rearrangement uses TRBV29-1 and TRBJ1-2; 8 bases match TRBD1. This CDR3 has 13 residues. With V trimmed by 1 base and J by 10 bases, 8 bases remained unmatched. CDR1 SQVTM and CDR2 ANQGSEA come from the germline V gene. As DNA, the CDR3 is TGCAGCGTTGAAGTAACAGGGGGGATTGCCTACACCTTC. Protein product: CSVEVTGGIAYTF.